This TCR beta chain was sequenced for a study of cytomegalovirus exposure and HLA in healthy donors. The wider study: An analysis done earlier identified more than 90 million unique TCR beta sequences from approximately 180 million T cells. Of the donors genotyped, several hundred in all, about 80% fell in the Caucasian-associated ancestry cluster.

The V and J ends lost 3 bases and 2 bases respectively, with 11 bases between them. In germline, CDR1 is MDHEN, CDR2 SYDVKM. The CDR3 totals 14 residues. The study's findings and limits: TCR beta V- and J-gene trimming was later associated with a missense DCLRE1C variant. Per a prior analysis, the majority of TCR beta V segments were productive roughly 90% or roughly 30% of the time.

Use of 60 Vbeta and 13 Jbeta primers characterized the PCR. TCRdb keeps only in-frame clones here, not all; method: immunoSEQ multiplex PCR. The sample has about 200,000 clones, roughly 80% seen once. As concerns this clone: As yet, its antigen is unknown.

Sequenced sample: PBMCs. The chain couples TRBV28 to TRBJ2-7; weak D call: TRBD1 (6 bases). The TCR originated in a woman under 30 in good health and CMV-seronegative. The CDR3 region is CASSFDRLAYEQYF. The CDR3 coding sequence is TGTGCCAGCAGTTTTGACAGGCTCGCCTACGAGCAGTACTTC.